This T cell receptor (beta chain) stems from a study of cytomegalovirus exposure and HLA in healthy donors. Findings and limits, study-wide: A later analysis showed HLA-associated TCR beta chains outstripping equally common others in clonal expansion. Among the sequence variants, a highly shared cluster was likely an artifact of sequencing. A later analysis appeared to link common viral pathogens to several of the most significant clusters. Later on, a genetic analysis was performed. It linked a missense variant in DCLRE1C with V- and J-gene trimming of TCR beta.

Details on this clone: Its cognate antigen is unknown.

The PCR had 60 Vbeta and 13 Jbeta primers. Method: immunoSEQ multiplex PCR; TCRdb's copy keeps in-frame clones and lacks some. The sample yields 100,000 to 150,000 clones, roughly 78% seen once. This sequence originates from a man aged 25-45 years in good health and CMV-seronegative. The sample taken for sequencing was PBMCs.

The CDR3 sequence is CASSTDRVGDTQYF. The CDR3 DNA reads as TGTGCCAGCAGTACGGACAGGGTGGGTGATACGCAGTATTTT. This chain links TRBV28 with TRBJ2-3; 8 bases map to TRBD1. Per germline, CDR1 MDHEN and CDR2 SYDVKM. CDR3 size: 14 residues. The trim removed 5 bases at V and 6 bases at J, leaving 7 bases unmatched.